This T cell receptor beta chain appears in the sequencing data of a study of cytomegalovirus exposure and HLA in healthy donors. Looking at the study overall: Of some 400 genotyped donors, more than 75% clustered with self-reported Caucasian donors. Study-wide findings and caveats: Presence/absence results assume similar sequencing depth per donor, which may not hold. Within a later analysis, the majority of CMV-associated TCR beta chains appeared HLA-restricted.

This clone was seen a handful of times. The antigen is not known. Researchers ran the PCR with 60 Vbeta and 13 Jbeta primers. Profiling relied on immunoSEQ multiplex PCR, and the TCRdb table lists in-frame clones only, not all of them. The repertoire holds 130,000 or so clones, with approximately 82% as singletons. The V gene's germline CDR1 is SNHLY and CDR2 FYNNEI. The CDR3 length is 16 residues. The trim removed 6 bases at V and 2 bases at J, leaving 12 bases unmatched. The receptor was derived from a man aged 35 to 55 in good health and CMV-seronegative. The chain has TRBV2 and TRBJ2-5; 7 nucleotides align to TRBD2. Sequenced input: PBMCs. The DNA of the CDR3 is TGTGCCAGCAGGGGGGGGGACCCGAAAACACAAGAGACCCAGTACTTC. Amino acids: CASRGGDPKTQETQYF. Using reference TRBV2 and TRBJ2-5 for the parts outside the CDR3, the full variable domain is EPEVTQTPSHQVTQMGQEVILRCVPISNHLYFYWYRQILGQKVEFLVSFYNNEISEKSEIFDDQFSVERPDGSNFTLKIRSTKLEDSAMYFCASRGGDPKTQETQYFGPGTRLLVL.